The source of this T cell receptor beta chain is a study of control samples from healthy donors and cancer patients. TCRdb keeps only in-frame clones here, not all; method: immunoSEQ multiplex PCR. The sample yields some 200,000 clones, 90% to 95% seen once. The CDR3 contains 12 residues. Germline values: CDR1 SNHLY, CDR2 FYNNEI. Trimming shortened V by 3 bases and J by 11 bases, and 13 bases separated the two germline ends. The chain has TRBV2 and TRBJ2-5; the D is unclear. The receptor was isolated from a man younger than 30 in good health. Sequencing was performed on blood. CDR3 bases: TGTGCCAGCAGTGAGTCATTCGGGCCGCAGTACTTC. This sequence encodes CASSESFGPQYF.